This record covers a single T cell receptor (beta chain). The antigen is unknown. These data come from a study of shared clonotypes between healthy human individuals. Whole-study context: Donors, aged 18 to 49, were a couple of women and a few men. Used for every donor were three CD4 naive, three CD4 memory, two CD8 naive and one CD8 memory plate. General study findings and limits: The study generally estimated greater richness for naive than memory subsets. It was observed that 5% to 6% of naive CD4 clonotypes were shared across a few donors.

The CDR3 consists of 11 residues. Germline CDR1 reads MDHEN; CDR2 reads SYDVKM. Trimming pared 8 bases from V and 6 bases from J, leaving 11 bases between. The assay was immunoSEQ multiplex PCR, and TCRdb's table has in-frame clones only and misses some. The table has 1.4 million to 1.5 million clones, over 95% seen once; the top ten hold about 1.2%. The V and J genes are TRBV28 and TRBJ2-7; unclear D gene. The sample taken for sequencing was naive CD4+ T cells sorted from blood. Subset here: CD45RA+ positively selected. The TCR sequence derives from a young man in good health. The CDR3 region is CASVAQFEQYF. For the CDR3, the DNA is TGTGCCAGCGTGGCGCAGTTCGAGCAGTACTTC.